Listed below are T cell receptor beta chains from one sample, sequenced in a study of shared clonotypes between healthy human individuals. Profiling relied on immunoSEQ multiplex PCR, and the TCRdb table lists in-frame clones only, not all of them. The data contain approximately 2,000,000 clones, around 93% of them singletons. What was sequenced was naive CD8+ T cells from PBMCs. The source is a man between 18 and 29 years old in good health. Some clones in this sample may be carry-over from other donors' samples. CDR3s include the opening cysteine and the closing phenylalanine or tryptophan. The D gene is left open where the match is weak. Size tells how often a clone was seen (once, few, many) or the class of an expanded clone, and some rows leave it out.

TGTGCCAGCAGTTTCGCTAGCGGGAGGGCCGATATTCAGAATGAAAAACTGTTTTTT	CASSFASGRADIQNEKLFF	TRBJ1-4	TRBV28	NA	NA
TGTGCCAGCAGTTTTGGGGGGTACACTGAAGCTTTCTTT	CASSFGGYTEAFF	TRBJ1-1	TRBV27	NA	once
TGTGCCACCGGGGGCCCCACTGAAGCTTTCTTT	CATGGPTEAFF	TRBJ1-1	TRBV28	NA	NA
TGCGCCAGCGGTCGAACAGGGCCTCTTCCCCTCTACGAGCAGTACTTC	CASGRTGPLPLYEQYF	TRBJ2-7	TRBV5-1	NA	NA
TGTGCCAGCAGCCAACCCGGCGAGCAGTACTTC	CASSQPGEQYF	TRBJ2-7	TRBV28	NA	NA
TGTGCCAGCAGCCCTCGGGAGTACGAGCAGTACTTC	CASSPREYEQYF	TRBJ2-7	TRBV7-8	NA	NA
TGTGCCAGCAGGGGGTCTGGCGGGAGCTTCACAGATACGCAGTATTTT	CASRGSGGSFTDTQYF	TRBJ2-3	TRBV28	TRBD2	NA
TGCAGCGTTGAAGATTGGCAGGGGGTGGCAGAGACCCAGTACTTC	CSVEDWQGVAETQYF	TRBJ2-5	TRBV29-1	TRBD1	NA
TGTGCCAGCAGCTTCGCCACAGGGACCCTCTACAATGAGCAGTTCTTC	CASSFATGTLYNEQFF	TRBJ2-1	TRBV11-2	NA	NA
TGTGCCACCAGCAGGCCCCCTTGGCGGGAGGGCACAGATACGCAGTATTTT	CATSRPPWREGTDTQYF	TRBJ2-3	TRBV15	TRBD2	once
TGTGCCAGCAGCCCCCCGGGACAGAGGAGCGGCTACACCTTC	CASSPPGQRSGYTF	TRBJ1-2	TRBV9	TRBD1	NA